These T cell receptor beta chains were read from a single sample in a study of blood T cell repertoires in COVID-19. Measured with immunoSEQ multiplex PCR; TCRdb has only the in-frame clones, and not every one. Among some 57,000 clones listed, almost 90% were seen once. Sequencing was carried out using peripheral blood. The source of these receptors is a man aged 55 to 69 with active COVID-19. Each CDR3 is given with its conserved first and last residue. The order of the fields is J gene, D gene, CDR3 length, clone size, V gene, CDR3 DNA, CDR3 protein. A D gene is named only where the DNA matches it firmly. The size entry is marked missing in some rows and otherwise reads once, few, many or a size class.

j_gene: TRBJ2-2; d_gene: NA; len: 15; abundance: NA; v_gene: TRBV6-6; CDR3nt: TGTGCCAGCAGGCACCGGGGGTCCAACACCGGGGAGCTGTTTTTT; CDR3aa: CASRHRGSNTGELFF
j_gene: TRBJ2-3; d_gene: NA; len: 16; abundance: NA; v_gene: TRBV19; CDR3nt: TGTGCCAGTAGGGAGGGGGCTAGCGGGCGCACAGATACGCAGTATTTT; CDR3aa: CASREGASGRTDTQYF
j_gene: TRBJ2-7; d_gene: NA; len: 15; abundance: few; v_gene: TRBV19; CDR3nt: TGTGCCAGTAGTATGGAGGGTCCGGGGACCTACGAGCAGTACTTC; CDR3aa: CASSMEGPGTYEQYF
j_gene: TRBJ2-6; d_gene: NA; len: 14; abundance: NA; v_gene: TRBV19; CDR3nt: TGTGCCAGTAGTATAGCAGGAGGGGCCAACGTCCTGACTTTC; CDR3aa: CASSIAGGANVLTF
j_gene: TRBJ1-2; d_gene: TRBD1; len: 11; abundance: NA; v_gene: TRBV20-1; CDR3nt: TGCAGTGCTTGGACAGGGATGGGCTACACCTTC; CDR3aa: CSAWTGMGYTF
j_gene: TRBJ2-5; d_gene: NA; len: 13; abundance: NA; v_gene: TRBV7-3; CDR3nt: TGTGCCAGCAGCTTAACGGGGCTTGAGACCCAGTACTTC; CDR3aa: CASSLTGLETQYF
j_gene: TRBJ2-2; d_gene: TRBD1; len: 15; abundance: few; v_gene: TRBV5-1; CDR3nt: TGCGCCAGCAGCTGGCGAGGACAGGGAACCGGGGAGCTGTTTTTT; CDR3aa: CASSWRGQGTGELFF
j_gene: TRBJ1-5; d_gene: TRBD1; len: 13; abundance: NA; v_gene: TRBV9; CDR3nt: TGTGCCAGCAGCGGGACAGGGAATCAGCCCCAGCATTTT; CDR3aa: CASSGTGNQPQHF
j_gene: TRBJ2-7; d_gene: NA; len: 11; abundance: medium-sized; v_gene: TRBV10-3; CDR3nt: TGTGCCATCGGGCCCGAGCACGAGCAGTACTTC; CDR3aa: CAIGPEHEQYF
j_gene: TRBJ1-5; d_gene: NA; len: 15; abundance: NA; v_gene: TRBV7-9; CDR3nt: TGTGCCAGCAGCTTAGTGGGGGCCCCGGGTCAGCCCCAGCATTTT; CDR3aa: CASSLVGAPGQPQHF
j_gene: TRBJ1-5; d_gene: TRBD1; len: 16; abundance: NA; v_gene: TRBV6-2/TRBV6-3; CDR3nt: TGTGCCAGCAGTTACTCGACAGGGGGAAGCAATCAGCCCCAGCATTTT; CDR3aa: CASSYSTGGSNQPQHF
j_gene: TRBJ1-5; d_gene: NA; len: 14; abundance: NA; v_gene: TRBV6-6; CDR3nt: TGTGCCAGCAGTTACAGGGAGCGGAATCAGCCCCAGCATTTT; CDR3aa: CASSYRERNQPQHF
j_gene: TRBJ2-7; d_gene: TRBD1; len: 14; abundance: NA; v_gene: TRBV11-2; CDR3nt: TGTGCCAGCAGCGTAACGGGACAGACCTACGAGCAGTACTTC; CDR3aa: CASSVTGQTYEQYF
j_gene: TRBJ1-6; d_gene: NA; len: 12; abundance: NA; v_gene: TRBV7-9; CDR3nt: TGTGCCAGCAGCTTATCCCCCCAATCCCTCCACTTT; CDR3aa: CASSLSPQSLHF
j_gene: TRBJ1-2; d_gene: TRBD1; len: 15; abundance: NA; v_gene: TRBV12-5; CDR3nt: TGTGCTAGTGGTTTGGCTCTCCAGGGGGCTGCTGGCTACACCTTC; CDR3aa: CASGLALQGAAGYTF
j_gene: TRBJ2-6; d_gene: NA; len: 16; abundance: NA; v_gene: TRBV7-9; CDR3nt: TGTGCCAGCAGCTTTGGAAACAGGGCTGGGGCCAACGTCCTGACTTTC; CDR3aa: CASSFGNRAGANVLTF
j_gene: TRBJ1-4; d_gene: NA; len: 14; abundance: NA; v_gene: TRBV2; CDR3nt: TGTGCCACCGAAATGGCGGGTTGGAGTGAAAAACTGTTTTTT; CDR3aa: CATEMAGWSEKLFF
j_gene: TRBJ1-5; d_gene: TRBD1; len: 15; abundance: NA; v_gene: TRBV28; CDR3nt: TGTGCCAGCAGTTTATCCGGGACAGGTCTACAGCCCCAGCATTTT; CDR3aa: CASSLSGTGLQPQHF
j_gene: TRBJ2-3; d_gene: TRBD2; len: 13; abundance: NA; v_gene: TRBV27; CDR3nt: TGTGCCAGCAAGACTAGCGGCCCAGATACGCAGTATTTT; CDR3aa: CASKTSGPDTQYF
j_gene: TRBJ2-3; d_gene: TRBD2; len: 15; abundance: NA; v_gene: TRBV6-2/TRBV6-3; CDR3nt: TGTGCCAGCAGCCCGACTAGCAGGAGGGCAGATACGCAGTATTTT; CDR3aa: CASSPTSRRADTQYF
j_gene: TRBJ2-2; d_gene: NA; len: 16; abundance: NA; v_gene: TRBV3-1/TRBV3-2; CDR3nt: TGTGCCAGCAGCCAAGGGCGGGCCCAGGGGTCCGGGGAGCTGTTTTTT; CDR3aa: CASSQGRAQGSGELFF
j_gene: TRBJ1-6; d_gene: NA; len: 16; abundance: few; v_gene: TRBV18; CDR3nt: TGTGCCAGCTCACCAGGACAGACCTCCTATAATTCACCCCTCCACTTT; CDR3aa: CASSPGQTSYNSPLHF
j_gene: TRBJ2-6; d_gene: TRBD1; len: 18; abundance: NA; v_gene: TRBV4-1; CDR3nt: TGCGCCAGCAGCCCCAGCGGGACAGGGGGCACTGGGGCCAACGTCCTGACTTTC; CDR3aa: CASSPSGTGGTGANVLTF
j_gene: TRBJ1-5; d_gene: NA; len: 15; abundance: once; v_gene: TRBV4-3; CDR3nt: TGCGCCAGCAGCCAAGATCAGGGTGCCAATCAGCCCCAGCATTTT; CDR3aa: CASSQDQGANQPQHF
j_gene: TRBJ2-2; d_gene: NA; len: 14; abundance: NA; v_gene: TRBV10-3; CDR3nt: TGTGCCATATCAGGCAGGGCGAACACCGGGGAGCTGTTTTTT; CDR3aa: CAISGRANTGELFF
j_gene: TRBJ2-5; d_gene: NA; len: 17; abundance: NA; v_gene: TRBV19; CDR3nt: TGCGCCAGTAGCCAGGACCCACCGCAGGGCACCTCGAAGACCCAGTACTTC; CDR3aa: CASSQDPPQGTSKTQYF
j_gene: TRBJ2-7; d_gene: NA; len: 13; abundance: NA; v_gene: TRBV5-1; CDR3nt: TGCGCCAGCAGCGTGGCGTCCGCCTACGAGCAGTACTTC; CDR3aa: CASSVASAYEQYF
j_gene: TRBJ1-5; d_gene: NA; len: 14; abundance: few; v_gene: TRBV2; CDR3nt: TGTGCCAGCCATGGCCAGGGAAGCAATCAGCCCCAGCATTTT; CDR3aa: CASHGQGSNQPQHF
j_gene: TRBJ2-3; d_gene: NA; len: 14; abundance: NA; v_gene: TRBV7-9; CDR3nt: TGTGCCAGCAGCTTAGGGAGGGAGCTAGATACGCAGTATTTT; CDR3aa: CASSLGRELDTQYF
j_gene: TRBJ2-3; d_gene: TRBD2; len: 19; abundance: few; v_gene: TRBV18; CDR3nt: TGTGCCAGCTCACCGCCTATAGCGGGAGCCCGGCCCGGGGAGCGGACGCAGTATTTT; CDR3aa: CASSPPIAGARPGERTQYF
j_gene: TRBJ2-2; d_gene: TRBD2; len: 17; abundance: NA; v_gene: TRBV19; CDR3nt: TGTGCCAGCCAGACTAGCGGGGGGGTTTTTGGCACCGGGGAGCTGTTTTTT; CDR3aa: CASQTSGGVFGTGELFF
j_gene: TRBJ1-1; d_gene: NA; len: 15; abundance: NA; v_gene: TRBV5-1; CDR3nt: TGCGCCAGCAGCCTCCTGTCAGCGGCGAACACTGAAGCTTTCTTT; CDR3aa: CASSLLSAANTEAFF
j_gene: TRBJ1-2; d_gene: NA; len: 12; abundance: NA; v_gene: TRBV28; CDR3nt: TGTGCCAGCAGTTTATGGGCAGGGCGCTACACCTTC; CDR3aa: CASSLWAGRYTF
j_gene: TRBJ2-1; d_gene: NA; len: 13; abundance: NA; v_gene: TRBV7-9; CDR3nt: TGTGCCAGCAGCTCACCAAATGAGAACGAGCAGTTCTTC; CDR3aa: CASSSPNENEQFF
j_gene: TRBJ1-1; d_gene: TRBD1; len: 15; abundance: NA; v_gene: TRBV9; CDR3nt: TGTGCCAGCAGCGCCAACCAGGGGGCGCACACTGAAGCTTTCTTT; CDR3aa: CASSANQGAHTEAFF
j_gene: TRBJ1-1; d_gene: NA; len: 14; abundance: NA; v_gene: TRBV19; CDR3nt: TGTGCCAGTAGTATAGAGGCAGGGATCGGTGAAGCTTTCTTT; CDR3aa: CASSIEAGIGEAFF
j_gene: TRBJ1-5; d_gene: NA; len: 15; abundance: NA; v_gene: TRBV19; CDR3nt: TGTGCCAGTAGTACAACAGCAGGTAGCAATCAGCCCCAGCATTTT; CDR3aa: CASSTTAGSNQPQHF
j_gene: TRBJ2-3; d_gene: NA; len: 14; abundance: NA; v_gene: TRBV7-2; CDR3nt: TGTGCCAGCAGCTCAAACCTCTACACAGATACGCAGTATTTT; CDR3aa: CASSSNLYTDTQYF
j_gene: TRBJ2-7; d_gene: NA; len: 12; abundance: NA; v_gene: TRBV18; CDR3nt: TGTGCCAGCTCACCAGCAGGGCTTGAGCAGTACTTC; CDR3aa: CASSPAGLEQYF
j_gene: TRBJ1-2; d_gene: NA; len: 13; abundance: NA; v_gene: TRBV28; CDR3nt: TGTGCCAGCAGGCGGACTTCAAACAAGGGCTACACCTTC; CDR3aa: CASRRTSNKGYTF
j_gene: TRBJ2-1; d_gene: NA; len: 16; abundance: NA; v_gene: TRBV10-3; CDR3nt: TGTGCCATCAGCGGCGGTAAGGGAGTGGGCTACAATGAGCAGTTCTTC; CDR3aa: CAISGGKGVGYNEQFF
j_gene: TRBJ2-7; d_gene: NA; len: 14; abundance: NA; v_gene: TRBV28; CDR3nt: TGTGCCAGCAGGGCTAGGGGACTGGCTTTCGAGCAGTACTTC; CDR3aa: CASRARGLAFEQYF
j_gene: TRBJ2-1; d_gene: TRBD2; len: 19; abundance: NA; v_gene: TRBV27; CDR3nt: TGTGCCAGCAGCCTTAGCGGGGGGGCTTTGAATTTTCCGGTCAATGAGCAGTTCTTC; CDR3aa: CASSLSGGALNFPVNEQFF